This T cell receptor (beta chain) was recorded in a study of control samples from healthy donors and cancer patients. Libraries were prepared by immunoSEQ multiplex PCR; TCRdb keeps only in-frame clonotypes and omits some of them. The table includes approximately 140,000 clones, 91% detected once. Sequencing was done on a sample of blood. This TCR was recovered from a man aged 18 to 29 in good health.

The CDR3 DNA follows: TGTGCCAGCAGCTTGGGACAGGTTAAACTGGAGACCCAGTACTTC. This translates into CASSLGQVKLETQYF. The genes are TRBV13 and TRBJ2-5; 8 bases line up with TRBD1. The CDR3 covers 15 residues. CDR1 and CDR2 from the germline V gene are PRHDT and FYEKMQ (reference sequence). V was pared by 3 bases and J by 5 bases, with 8 bases of the junction left unmatched.